One and the same sample provided the 11 T cell receptor beta chains below, sequenced in a study of blood T cells in healthy people across ages. A second PCR, run for roughly 7 to 11 cycles, used a sample-barcoded 5' primer plus a J-beta primer mix. TCRdb re-derived calls from the 5' RACE reads in MiXCR, one entry per CDR3 protein. This sample has 910,000 or so distinct CDR3 sequences; roughly 50% occur once, and the top ten carry about a fifth. Sequencing input: blood. These receptors were collected from a woman between 55 and 75 years old in good health.

The J gene is TRBJ1-6, the V gene TRBV27; D not certain. V lost 0 bases to trimming and J lost 9 bases, with 9 bases between them. The CDR3 spans 14 residues. From germline, CDR1 is MNHEY and CDR2 SMNVEV (reference sequence). CDR3 sequence reads: CASSLSGRFSPLHF. The CDR3, as DNA: TGTGCCAGCAGTTTATCAGGCCGTTTTTCACCCCTCCACTTT.

This sequence joins TRBV12-3 or TRBV12-4 and TRBJ2-5; D is tentatively TRBD1 or TRBD2 (5 bases each). The assigned J gene may be wrong: the sequence end matches TRBJ2-7 better. The CDR3 contains 14 residues. CDR3 sequence (DNA): TGTGCCAGCAGTTTCGGGGATTTGCAGGGCGAGCAGTACTTC. Translation: CASSFGDLQGEQYF.

As for this clonotype: Being one base from a much bigger clone, this may be a read error. This chain uses TRBV7-2 with TRBJ2-5; D perhaps matches TRBD1 (5 bases). V lost 5 bases to trimming and J lost 7 bases, with 17 bases between them. CDR1 and CDR2 from the germline V gene are SGHTA and FQGNSA. The CDR3 is made up of 14 amino acids. The CDR3 loop reads CASSPIQVSATQYF. CDR3 sequence (DNA): TGTGCCAGCAGCCCTATACAGGTCTCAGCGACCCAGTACTTC.

This sequence joins TRBV2 and TRBJ2-3; perhaps D is TRBD1 or TRBD2 (5 bases each). The CDR3 totals 16 residues. The ends were cut back, 7 bases at V and 2 bases at J, with 19 bases in the middle. The germline CDR1 and CDR2 sequences are SNHLY and FYNNEI. This CDR3 reads CASNTEGLMTTDTQYF. The CDR3 coding sequence is TGTGCCAGCAACACAGAGGGGTTGATGACCACAGATACGCAGTATTTT.

The V gene is TRBV3-1, the J gene TRBJ1-2; D not resolved. V was cut by 0 bases and J by 0 bases, with 8 bases left in between. In germline, CDR1 is LGHDT, CDR2 YNNKEL (reference sequence). This CDR3 comprises 15 residues. The CDR3 nucleotides read TGTGCCAGCAGCCAAGATAGTCGGCCTAACTATGGCTACACCTTC. Its protein product is CASSQDSRPNYGYTF.

This clonotype has only one observation. The chain joins TRBV29-1 to TRBJ1-1, with D hard to call. This CDR3 is 14 amino acids long. Between the trimmed V and J ends, which lost 8 bases and 0 bases, there was a span of 16 bases. CDR1 and CDR2 (germline): SQVTM, ANQGSEA. The CDR3: CSPDPRQVNTEAFF. The CDR3 coding sequence is TGCAGCCCCGATCCGAGACAAGTGAACACTGAAGCTTTCTTT.

The gene calls are TRBV7-9 and TRBJ2-4, with D possibly TRBD1 on 6 matching bases. V dropped 5 bases and J dropped 0 bases, with 23 bases sitting between them. This CDR3 has 19 residues. CDR1 and CDR2 from the germline V gene are SEHNR and FQNEAQ (reference sequence). The CDR3 sequence: CASSPWDTVDLLAKNIQYF. The DNA for the CDR3 is TGTGCCAGCAGCCCGTGGGACACCGTAGACCTCTTAGCCAAAAACATTCAGTACTTC.

The chain links TRBV20-1 to TRBJ2-7, with D possibly being TRBD1 or TRBD2 (5 bases each). V lost 3 bases to trimming and J lost 5 bases, with 11 bases between them. The CDR3 loop spans 12 amino acids. Germline V CDR1 and CDR2: DFQATT, SNEGSKA (reference sequence). CDR3 in amino acids: CSARDWGNEQYF. Written as DNA, the CDR3 is TGCAGTGCTAGGGACTGGGGCAACGAGCAGTACTTC.

This clonotype was seen a single time. The chain couples TRBV28 to TRBJ1-5, with a weak D call TRBD1 (5 bases). The V and J ends lost 10 bases and 7 bases respectively, with 23 bases between them. The CDR3 runs to 15 residues. Germline-derived CDR1 and CDR2 are MDHEN and SYDVKM. The CDR3 DNA reads as TGTGCCAAATGGGGGTTGGACCCGAGAAAGCAGCCCCAGCATTTT. Protein: CAKWGLDPRKQPQHF.

There are a few counts of this clonotype. The V and J genes are TRBV7-2 and TRBJ2-5, with D unresolved. Per the germline V gene, CDR1 is SGHTA and CDR2 is FQGNSA. V shed 3 bases and J shed 5 bases, with 16 bases lying between them. The CDR3 spans 15 residues. The CDR3 spells CASSFQVGWDETQYF. The CDR3 bases are TGTGCCAGCAGCTTTCAGGTGGGGTGGGATGAGACCCAGTACTTC.

The chain joins TRBV5-1 to TRBJ2-1; TRBD1 agrees at 10 bases. In germline, CDR1 is SGHRS, CDR2 YFSETQ. V trimming: 4 bases; J trimming: 10 bases; junction bases outside the gene matches: 8. The CDR3 has 14 amino acids. CDR3 region: CASSPGTGAGEQFF. In DNA form, the CDR3 reads TGCGCCAGCAGCCCAGGGACAGGGGCGGGAGAGCAGTTCTTC.